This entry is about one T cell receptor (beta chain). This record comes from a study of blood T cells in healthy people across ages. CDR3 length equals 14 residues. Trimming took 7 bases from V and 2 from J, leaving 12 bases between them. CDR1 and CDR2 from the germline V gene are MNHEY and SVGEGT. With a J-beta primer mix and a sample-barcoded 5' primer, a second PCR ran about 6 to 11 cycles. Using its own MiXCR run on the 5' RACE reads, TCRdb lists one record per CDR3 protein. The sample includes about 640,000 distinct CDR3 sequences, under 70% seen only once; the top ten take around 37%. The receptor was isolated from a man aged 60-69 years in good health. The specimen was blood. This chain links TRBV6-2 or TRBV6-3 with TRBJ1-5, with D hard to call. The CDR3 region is CASTRSMGNQPQHF. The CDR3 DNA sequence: TGTGCCAGCACGCGGAGTATGGGCAATCAGCCCCAGCATTTT.